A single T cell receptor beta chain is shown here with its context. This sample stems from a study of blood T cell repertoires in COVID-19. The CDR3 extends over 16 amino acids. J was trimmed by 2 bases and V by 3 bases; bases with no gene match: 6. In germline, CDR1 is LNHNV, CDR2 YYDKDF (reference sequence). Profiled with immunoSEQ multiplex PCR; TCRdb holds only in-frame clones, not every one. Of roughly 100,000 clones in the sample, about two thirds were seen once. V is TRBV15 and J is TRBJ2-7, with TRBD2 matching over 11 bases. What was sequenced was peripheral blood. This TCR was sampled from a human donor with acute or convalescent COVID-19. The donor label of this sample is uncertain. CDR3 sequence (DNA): TGTGCCACCAGCAGTGGGGGGACTAGCGGAGCCTACGAGCAGTACTTC. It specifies CATSSGGTSGAYEQYF.